Shown below are 2 T cell receptor beta chains from a single sample sequenced in a study of OX40 agonist ivuxolimab in advanced cancers. The assay was immunoSEQ multiplex PCR, and TCRdb's table has in-frame clones only and misses some. The data show 75,000 to 100,000 clones, about four fifths seen once. The sample consisted of CD4+ or CD8+ T cells sorted from blood, taken in a trial of the OX40 agonist ivuxolimab. These receptors were taken from an adult with an advanced solid tumor such as melanoma, head and neck, liver or kidney cancer.

The chain uses TRBV9 and TRBJ2-5, with 8 nucleotides matching TRBD1. The J call may be incorrect, as the DNA end agrees better with TRBJ2-7. The length of the CDR3 is 14 residues. From germline, CDR1 is SGDLS and CDR2 YYNGEE. The CDR3 region has the DNA TGTGCCAGCAGCCCGACCGGACAGGGTTACGAGCAGTACTTC. This encodes CASSPTGQGYEQYF.

In its sample, this clone was seen once. This sequence joins TRBV7-2 and TRBJ2-7, with 9 bases matching TRBD1. The CDR3 is made up of 15 amino acids. Trimming cost V 6 bases and J 5 bases; bases outside gene matches: 11. Germline V gene lookup returns CDR1 SGHTA and CDR2 FQGNSA. The CDR3 nucleotides are TGTGCCAGCAGAGATGGGGGGACAGGGCCCCACGAGCAGTACTTC. Translation: CASRDGGTGPHEQYF.